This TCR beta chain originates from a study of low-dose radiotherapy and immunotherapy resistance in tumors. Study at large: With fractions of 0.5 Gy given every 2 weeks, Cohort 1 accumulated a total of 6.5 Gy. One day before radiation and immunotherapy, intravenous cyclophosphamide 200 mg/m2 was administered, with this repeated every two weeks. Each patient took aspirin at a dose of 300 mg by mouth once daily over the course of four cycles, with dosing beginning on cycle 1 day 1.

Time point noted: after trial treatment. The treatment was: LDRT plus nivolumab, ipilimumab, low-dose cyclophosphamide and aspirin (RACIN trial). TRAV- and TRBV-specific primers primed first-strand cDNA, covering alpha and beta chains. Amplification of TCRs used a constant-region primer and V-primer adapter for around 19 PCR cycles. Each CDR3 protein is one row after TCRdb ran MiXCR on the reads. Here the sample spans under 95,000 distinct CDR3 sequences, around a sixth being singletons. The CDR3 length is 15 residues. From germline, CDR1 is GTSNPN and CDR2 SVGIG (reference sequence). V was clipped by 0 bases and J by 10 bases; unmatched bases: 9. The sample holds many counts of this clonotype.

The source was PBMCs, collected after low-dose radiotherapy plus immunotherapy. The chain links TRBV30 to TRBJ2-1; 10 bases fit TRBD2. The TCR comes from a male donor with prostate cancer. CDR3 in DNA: TGTGCCTGGAGTGTCCTAGCGGGAGTCAAAGGAGAGCAGTTCTTC. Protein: CAWSVLAGVKGEQFF.